A selection of T cell receptor beta chains follows, all from one sample in a study of T-cell reconstitution after alpha-beta-depleted transplantation in children. Each CDR3 protein is one row after TCRdb ran MiXCR on the PCR reads. This sample has just over 950,000 distinct CDR3 sequences, with around 30% found just once. The source was PBMCs, mostly from graft donor cells, collected 360 days after TCRalphabeta/CD19-depleted stem cell transplant. The receptors here all came from a boy under two years old who had a stem cell transplant for SCID, so the T cells may come from the graft donor. CDR3s include the opening cysteine and the closing phenylalanine or tryptophan. Each record gives: clone size, J gene, V gene, D gene, CDR3 protein, CDR3 DNA. A D gene is named only where the DNA matches it firmly. A clone size is listed for some rows: how often the clone was seen (once, few, many), or a class if it is expanded.

. | TRBJ2-3 | TRBV20-1 | TRBD2 | CSAPRGAGGTDTQYF | TGCAGTGCTCCTCGAGGAGCGGGGGGCACAGATACGCAGTATTTT
few | TRBJ2-1 | TRBV20-1 | TRBD2 | CSASLAGGSDEQFF | TGCAGTGCTAGTTTAGCGGGGGGCTCTGATGAGCAGTTCTTC
. | TRBJ2-1 | TRBV20-1 | TRBD2 | CSAGLAGNEQFF | TGCAGTGCGGGACTAGCGGGGAATGAGCAGTTCTTC
. | TRBJ2-3 | TRBV20-1 | . | CSASRTQLDTQYF | TGCAGTGCTAGTAGGACCCAGTTAGATACGCAGTATTTT
few | TRBJ2-1 | TRBV2 | TRBD2 | CASSSLAGVANEQFF | TGTGCCAGCAGTTCTCTAGCGGGGGTGGCGAATGAGCAGTTCTTC
. | TRBJ2-6 | TRBV5-1 | . | CASSQNSPGANVLTF | TGCGCCAGCAGCCAAAATTCCCCTGGGGCCAACGTCCTGACTTTC
few | TRBJ2-1 | TRBV13 | TRBD2 | CASSAGLAGGPLAPSSYNEQFF | TGTGCCAGCAGCGCGGGACTAGCGGGGGGGCCTTTAGCCCCAAGCTCCTACAATGAGCAGTTCTTC
few | TRBJ1-5 | TRBV5-5 | TRBD1 | CASSPTGGGGQPQHF | TGTGCCAGCAGCCCGACAGGGGGAGGGGGTCAGCCCCAGCATTTT
few | TRBJ1-2 | TRBV2 | . | CASSEQTKGVYGYTF | TGTGCCAGCAGTGAGCAAACGAAGGGGGTCTATGGCTACACCTTC
once | TRBJ2-1 | TRBV6-5 | . | CASSYSKMYNEQFF | TGTGCCAGCAGTTACTCGAAAATGTACAATGAGCAGTTCTTC
. | TRBJ2-1 | TRBV29-1 | . | CSVKTRGALVSNEQFF | TGCAGCGTAAAAACCCGTGGGGCATTGGTCAGCAATGAGCAGTTCTTC
few | TRBJ2-3 | TRBV12-3/TRBV12-4 | . | CASRPPWPSATDTQYF | TGTGCCAGCAGGCCGCCGTGGCCTAGCGCCACAGATACGCAGTATTTT
. | TRBJ2-3 | TRBV12-3/TRBV12-4 | TRBD2 | CASSPSSGGRIDTQYF | TGTGCCAGCAGCCCCTCTAGCGGGGGGAGGATAGATACGCAGTATTTT
few | TRBJ2-1 | TRBV20-1 | TRBD2 | CSATPSGVSRNEQFF | TGCAGTGCCACCCCTAGCGGGGTCTCCAGGAATGAGCAGTTCTTC
. | TRBJ1-2 | TRBV7-9 | TRBD1 | CASSLDRTGEGYGYTF | TGTGCCAGCAGCTTGGACCGGACAGGGGAGGGCTATGGCTACACCTTC
. | TRBJ2-3 | TRBV20-1 | . | CSAPFPRRSTDTQYF | TGCAGTGCCCCATTTCCCCGGAGGAGCACAGATACGCAGTATTTT
few | TRBJ2-1 | TRBV3-1 | . | CASSPRPSEQFF | TGTGCCAGCAGCCCCCGTCCAAGTGAGCAGTTCTTC